The 32 T cell receptor beta chains reported below all come from one sample, sequenced in a study of PD-L1 blockade in urothelial cancer. Specified time point: peripheral blood 6 weeks after treatment start. The protocol was immunoSEQ multiplex PCR, while the TCRdb copy is restricted to in-frame clones and leaves out a portion. Altogether some 75,000 clones are present, roughly 90% being singletons, with the ten largest covering 0.87%. The starting material was PBMCs, obtained around atezolizumab (anti-PD-L1) treatment. The origin of the receptors is a woman of 80 years or more with urothelial cancer.

The chain recombines TRBV11-2 with TRBJ2-5, with TRBD2 matching 10 bases. The CDR3 is 15 amino acids. Losses at the gene ends were 7 bases for V and 6 bases for J; bases not matched to a gene: 11. Germline CDR1 SGHAT, CDR2 FQNNGV. CDR3 nucleotides: TGTGCCAGCAACAAAGCGGGAGGGCCTACTCAGACCCAGTACTTC. Protein sequence: CASNKAGGPTQTQYF.

The V and J genes are TRBV27 and TRBJ2-1, with a weak D call TRBD2 (6 bases). Trimming removed 6 bases from V and 7 bases from J, with 16 bases in between. The germline V gene encodes CDR1 MNHEY and CDR2 SMNVEV (reference sequence). CDR3 size: 14 residues. CDR3 bases: TGTGCCAGCAGACGCGGGAAGGGTCCAAATGAGCAGTTCTTC. It yields the protein CASRRGKGPNEQFF.

This chain uses TRBV15 with TRBJ2-2, with 8 bases aligning to TRBD1. V shed 7 bases, J shed 6 bases, and the junction held 10 bases outside the gene matches. Germline-derived CDR1 and CDR2 are LNHNV and YYDKDF (reference sequence). The CDR3 covers 15 residues. In DNA form, the CDR3 reads TGTGCCACCACCGATGACAGGGGAGCGGCCGGGGAGCTGTTTTTT. This codes for CATTDDRGAAGELFF. The full variable domain, in which reference TRBV15 and TRBJ2-2 provide the parts outside the CDR3, is DAMVIQNPRYQVTQFGKPVTLSCSQTLNHNVMYWYQQKSSQAPKLLFHYYDKDFNNEADTPDNFQSRRPNTSFCFLDIRSPGLGDTAMYLCATTDDRGAAGELFFGEGSRLTVL.

The chain links TRBV19 to TRBJ2-5; tentatively, D is TRBD2 (6 bases). Trimming removed 9 bases from V and 2 bases from J, with 10 bases in between. There are 12 residues in the CDR3. Germline V gene data show CDR1 as LNHDA and CDR2 as SQIVND (reference sequence). In DNA, the CDR3 is TGTGCCAGCAGGGACTTACAAGAGACCCAGTACTTC. Translating it yields CASRDLQETQYF.

In its sample, this clone was seen a few times. V is TRBV7-9 and J is TRBJ1-1; D possibly corresponds to TRBD1 (5 bases). The CDR3 has 14 amino acids. The V end lost 4 bases, the J end lost 6 bases, and 15 bases lay between the germline ends. In germline, CDR1 is SEHNR, CDR2 FQNEAQ (reference sequence). CDR3 sequence: CASSSLWRGSEAFF. CDR3 DNA: TGTGCCAGCAGCTCCCTCTGGAGGGGATCTGAAGCTTTCTTT.

The gene calls are TRBV5-1 and TRBJ1-2; D unclear. In germline, CDR1 is SGHRS, CDR2 YFSETQ. The length of the CDR3 is 15 residues. V gave up 0 bases and J gave up 0 bases, with 9 bases separating them. The CDR3: CASSLGVLANYGYTF. The CDR3 DNA sequence: TGCGCCAGCAGCTTGGGAGTCCTGGCTAACTATGGCTACACCTTC.

The rearrangement uses TRBV25-1 and TRBJ1-1, with 9 bases identical to TRBD1. Germline assignment: CDR1 MGHDK and CDR2 SYGVNS. V lost 6 bases, J lost 7 bases, and 9 bases stayed unmatched. The CDR3 is 14 amino acids. CDR3 DNA sequence: TGTGCCAGCAGGGATGACAGGGGGTTAGGTGAAGCTTTCTTT. Translated: CASRDDRGLGEAFF.

The chain has TRBV5-6 and TRBJ2-5; a weak D match, TRBD1 (6 bases). The CDR3 extends over 14 amino acids. The germline V gene encodes CDR1 SGHDT and CDR2 YYEEEE. Between the trimmed V and J ends, which lost 3 bases and 2 bases, there was a span of 11 bases. The CDR3 sequence: CASSSPGQQETQYF. The CDR3 DNA follows: TGTGCCAGCAGCTCCCCAGGACAGCAAGAGACCCAGTACTTC. Combining the CDR3 with reference TRBV5-6 and TRBJ2-5 gives the whole variable domain DAGVTQSPTHLIKTRGQQVTLRCSPKSGHDTVSWYQQALGQGPQFIFQYYEEEERQRGNFPDRFSGHQFPNYSSELNVNALLLGDSALYLCASSSPGQQETQYFGPGTRLLVL.

The count of this clone is one. The chain couples TRBV19 to TRBJ2-5; TRBD1 matches at 8 bases. The J segment lost 3 bases and the V segment lost 3 bases, leaving 3 bases of the junction unmatched. Germline assignment: CDR1 LNHDA and CDR2 SQIVND (reference sequence). The CDR3 totals 14 residues. The CDR3 bases are TGTGCCAGTAGTATGGACAGGGTAAAAGAGACCCAGTACTTC. Translated: CASSMDRVKETQYF. Full variable domain (missing parts from reference TRBV19 and TRBJ2-5): DGGITQSPKYLFRKEGQNVTLSCEQNLNHDAMYWYRQDPGQGLRLIYYSQIVNDFQKGDIAEGYSVSREKKESFPLTVTSAQKNPTAFYLCASSMDRVKETQYFGPGTRLLVL.

This chain links TRBV15 with TRBJ2-2; 9 bases align to TRBD2. The V and J ends lost 0 bases and 7 bases, in that order; junction bases with no gene match: 9. The germline V gene has CDR1 LNHNV and CDR2 YYDKDF (reference sequence). This CDR3 comprises 17 residues. The CDR3: CATSRDLGSGSVGELFF. The CDR3 DNA reads as TGTGCCACCAGCAGAGATCTAGGTAGCGGGAGCGTCGGGGAGCTGTTTTTT.

This clone was seen more than once but under ten times. The chain combines TRBV18 with TRBJ1-3, with no clear D. The V gene lost 2 bases and the J gene lost 0 bases, with 11 bases spanning the gap. Germline CDR1 is KGHSH and CDR2 is LQKENI. The CDR3 has 16 residues. The CDR3, as DNA: TGTGCCAGCTCACCAGAGGGCTTCCCCTCTGGAAACACCATATATTTT. Translated: CASSPEGFPSGNTIYF.

The CDR3 here is CAWSVRGGLVTEAFF. CDR3 DNA sequence: TGTGCCTGGAGTGTACGGGGAGGGCTCGTCACTGAAGCTTTCTTT. The chain employs TRBV30 and TRBJ1-1, with D hard to call. Germline lookup yields CDR1 GTSNPN and CDR2 SVGIG (reference sequence). The CDR3 runs 15 residues. V lost 0 bases, J lost 4 bases, and 15 bases lay in between.

This sequence joins TRBV15 and TRBJ2-5; 7 nucleotides align to TRBD1. V dropped 1 base and J dropped 2; count of bases not matched to a gene: 4. Germline loops: CDR1 LNHNV, CDR2 YYDKDF (reference sequence). This CDR3 contains 15 residues. The CDR3, as DNA: TGTGCCACCAGCAGAGGTGGGGGACAGCAAGAGACCCAGTACTTC. Protein product: CATSRGGGQQETQYF.

The CDR3 sequence: CASSLAGVTYNEQFF. CDR3 bases: TGTGCCAGCAGTTTAGCGGGAGTCACCTACAATGAGCAGTTCTTC. The chain is built from TRBV6-5 and TRBJ2-1, with 9 positions matching TRBD2. Germline values: CDR1 MNHEY, CDR2 SVGAGI. This CDR3 region has 15 residues. V lost 4 bases and J lost 2; bases outside the gene matches: 3.

A single count supports this clone. The chain has TRBV19 and TRBJ2-1; maybe TRBD2 (5 bases). CDR3 length: 15 residues. CDR1 is LNHDA and CDR2 is SQIVND in the germline V gene (reference sequence). Trimming stripped 7 bases from V and 3 bases from J, with 16 bases between. The CDR3 sequence is CASTPAGANYNEQFF. CDR3 DNA: TGTGCCAGTACCCCGGCGGGCGCCAACTACAATGAGCAGTTCTTC.

This clone turned up a few times. The chain uses TRBV30 and TRBJ1-1; D is perhaps TRBD1 (5 bases). Per germline, CDR1 GTSNPN and CDR2 SVGIG (reference sequence). This CDR3 is built from 10 residues. V shed 8 bases and J shed 4 bases, with 8 bases lying between them. DNA of the CDR3: TGTGCCGGGGGGGGCACTGAAGCTTTCTTT. This translates into CAGGGTEAFF.

The chain employs TRBV5-1 and TRBJ2-3; 9 bases match TRBD1. Trimming at V came to 4 bases and at J to 0 bases, leaving 6 bases not matched to a gene. The CDR3 runs to 16 residues. Germline-derived CDR1 and CDR2 are SGHRS and YFSETQ. In nucleotides, the CDR3 is TGCGCCAGCAGCAGCGACAGGGGGTTAAGCACAGATACGCAGTATTTT. This gives the protein CASSSDRGLSTDTQYF.

This clone has just a few counts. This rearrangement joins TRBV7-2 to TRBJ2-7; 7 positions match TRBD1. Germline CDR1 is SGHTA and CDR2 is FQGNSA. V dropped 5 bases and J dropped 3; count of bases not matched to a gene: 10. The CDR3 runs 15 residues. The CDR3: CASSPGGIPFYEQYF. The CDR3 nucleotides read TGTGCCAGCAGCCCAGGGGGTATCCCGTTCTACGAGCAGTACTTC.

The chain carries TRBV2 and TRBJ1-2; no definite D call. Germline V gives CDR1 SNHLY, CDR2 FYNNEI. This CDR3 spans 11 amino acids. Trimming pared 5 bases from V and 8 bases from J, leaving 9 bases between. The CDR3 nucleotides read TGTGCCAGCAGTAGGGAGGGCGGCTACACCTTC. Translation gives CASSREGGYTF.

The chain carries TRBV30 and TRBJ2-7; 7 bases align to TRBD1. The CDR3 loop spans 12 amino acids. J gave up 3 bases and V 6 bases, and 5 bases lay outside the gene matches. Per the germline V gene, CDR1 is GTSNPN and CDR2 is SVGIG (reference sequence). The CDR3 region is CACDRELYEQYF. DNA of the CDR3: TGTGCCTGTGACAGGGAACTCTACGAGCAGTACTTC.

The chain has TRBV9 and TRBJ2-7, with TRBD1 matching over 8 bases. The CDR3 is 14 amino acids. The V segment lost 3 bases and the J segment 2 bases; nucleotides outside the gene matches: 4. Per the germline V gene, CDR1 is SGDLS and CDR2 is YYNGEE. CDR3 sequence reads: CASSARDRPYEQYF. CDR3 coding DNA: TGTGCCAGCAGCGCCCGGGACAGGCCCTACGAGCAGTACTTC.

This chain joins TRBV10-3 and TRBJ2-1, with 7 bases lining up with TRBD2. CDR3 size: 15 residues. V shed 4 bases, J shed 1 base, and the junction held 4 bases outside the gene matches. Germline loops: CDR1 ENHRY, CDR2 SYGVKD. CDR3 amino acids: CAISGPSGSYNEQFF. Written as DNA, the CDR3 is TGTGCCATCAGTGGCCCTAGCGGATCCTACAATGAGCAGTTCTTC.

This chain uses TRBV30 with TRBJ1-3; D not certain. The CDR3 length is 13 residues. The germline V and J ends were trimmed by 2 bases and 4 bases, with 9 bases remaining between them. Germline V gives CDR1 GTSNPN, CDR2 SVGIG (reference sequence). CDR3 sequence (DNA): TGTGCCTGGAGTAATGCAGGCGGAAACACCATATATTTT. The encoded protein is CAWSNAGGNTIYF.

The chain is built from TRBV27 and TRBJ2-7; 9 nucleotides line up with TRBD1. The V segment lost 5 bases and the J segment 0 bases; nucleotides outside the gene matches: 17. This CDR3 comprises 19 residues. CDR1 MNHEY and CDR2 SMNVEV come from the germline V gene (reference sequence). CDR3 amino acids: CASSKQGAAVSGNSYEQYF. In DNA, the CDR3 is TGTGCCAGCAGTAAACAGGGGGCGGCCGTTTCGGGTAACTCCTACGAGCAGTACTTC.

This clone appeared once. The chain combines TRBV5-1 with TRBJ2-7, with 7 positions matching TRBD2. Germline values: CDR1 SGHRS, CDR2 YFSETQ. The CDR3 consists of 14 residues. The ends lost 2 bases at V and 3 bases at J; junction bases unmatched: 5. The CDR3 loop is CASSLGLGFYEQYF. The DNA of the CDR3 is TGCGCCAGCAGCTTAGGACTAGGTTTCTACGAGCAGTACTTC.

The rearrangement uses TRBV11-2 and TRBJ2-7; possibly TRBD2 for D (5 bases). The germline V and J ends were trimmed by 5 bases and 0 bases, with 14 bases remaining between them. Germline-derived CDR1 and CDR2 are SGHAT and FQNNGV. The CDR3 is made up of 15 amino acids. The CDR3 region is CASSRNPTISYEQYF. The CDR3 DNA reads TGTGCCAGCAGCCGGAACCCGACTATCTCCTACGAGCAGTACTTC.

The chain links TRBV29-1 to TRBJ2-3; D may be TRBD1 (6 bases). The germline V gene has CDR1 SQVTM and CDR2 ANQGSEA. This CDR3 comprises 16 residues. The V gene lost 1 base and the J gene lost 1 base, with 15 bases spanning the gap. CDR3 sequence reads: CSVEVDRRLRTDTQYF. In DNA, the CDR3 is TGCAGCGTTGAAGTTGACAGGCGTCTCCGCACAGATACGCAGTATTTT.

This clone appeared once. The chain combines TRBV6-5 with TRBJ2-7; D is perhaps TRBD2 (6 bases). Trimming stripped 6 bases from V and 1 base from J, with 10 bases between. The germline CDR1 and CDR2 sequences are MNHEY and SVGAGI. This CDR3 spans 13 amino acids. CDR3 in DNA: TGTGCCAGCAGGATCGGGAGTTCCTACGAGCAGTACTTC. It specifies CASRIGSSYEQYF.

The gene calls are TRBV11-2 and TRBJ2-7; 9 bases agree with TRBD2. The junction had 10 bases not matched to a gene; V was cut back by 3 bases and J by 4 bases. Per the germline V gene, CDR1 is SGHAT and CDR2 is FQNNGV. The CDR3 length is 16 residues. The CDR3 loop is CASSLEGLAGVYEQYF. In DNA form, the CDR3 reads TGTGCCAGCAGCTTGGAGGGGTTAGCGGGAGTGTACGAGCAGTACTTC.

This chain uses TRBV7-8 with TRBJ2-7; a weak D match, TRBD1 (6 bases). Trimming pared 1 base from V and 4 bases from J, leaving 8 bases between. There are 13 residues in the CDR3. From germline, CDR1 is SGHVS and CDR2 FQNEAQ. The CDR3 nucleotides are TGTGCCAGCAGCTTAGGGGGGCAGTACGAGCAGTACTTC. Its protein is CASSLGGQYEQYF. Supplemented by reference TRBV7-8 and TRBJ2-7, the full variable domain reads GAGVSQSPRYKVAKRGQDVALRCDPISGHVSLFWYQQALGQGPEFLTYFQNEAQLDKSGLPSDRFFAERPEGSVSTLKIQRTQQEDSAVYLCASSLGGQYEQYFGPGTRLTVT.

This rearrangement joins TRBV7-6 to TRBJ2-1; 10 bases align to TRBD2. V lost 1 base and J lost 8; bases outside the gene matches: 14. The germline CDR1 and CDR2 sequences are SGHVS and FNYEAQ. This CDR3 is 18 amino acids long. CDR3 in amino acids: CASSLGVAGGSSLDEQFF. The DNA of the CDR3 is TGTGCCAGCAGCTTAGGAGTAGCGGGAGGATCATCCTTGGATGAGCAGTTCTTC.

The rearrangement links TRBV9 to TRBJ1-1; no firm D call. The CDR3 is 13 amino acids. CDR1 is SGDLS, CDR2 YYNGEE, per germline. V was pared by 0 bases and J by 3 bases, with 6 bases between. In nucleotides, the CDR3 is TGTGCCAGCAGCGTAGGCGACTACACTGAAGCTTTCTTT. Translation: CASSVGDYTEAFF.